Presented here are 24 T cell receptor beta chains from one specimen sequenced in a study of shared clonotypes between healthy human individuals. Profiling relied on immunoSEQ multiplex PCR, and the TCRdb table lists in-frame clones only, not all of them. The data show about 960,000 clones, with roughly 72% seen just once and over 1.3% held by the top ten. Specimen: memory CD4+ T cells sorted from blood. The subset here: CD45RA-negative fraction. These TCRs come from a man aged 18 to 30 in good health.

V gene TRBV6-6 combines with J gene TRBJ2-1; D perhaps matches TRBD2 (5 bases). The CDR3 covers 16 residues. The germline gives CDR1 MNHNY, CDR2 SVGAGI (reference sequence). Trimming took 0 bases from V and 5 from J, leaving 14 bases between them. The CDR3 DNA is TGTGCCAGCAGTTACTCTCTAGCCTACGAGAACAATGAGCAGTTCTTC. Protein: CASSYSLAYENNEQFF.

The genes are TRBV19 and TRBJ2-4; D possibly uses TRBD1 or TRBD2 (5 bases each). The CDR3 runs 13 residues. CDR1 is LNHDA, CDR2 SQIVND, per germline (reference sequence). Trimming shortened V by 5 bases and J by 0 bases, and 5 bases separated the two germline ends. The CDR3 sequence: CASSGGAKNIQYF. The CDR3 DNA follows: TGTGCCAGTAGTGGGGGAGCCAAAAACATTCAGTACTTC.

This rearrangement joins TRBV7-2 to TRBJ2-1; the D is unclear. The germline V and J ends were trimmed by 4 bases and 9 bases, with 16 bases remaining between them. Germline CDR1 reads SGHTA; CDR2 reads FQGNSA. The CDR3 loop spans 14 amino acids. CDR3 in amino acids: CASSSELGKLEQFF. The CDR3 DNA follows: TGTGCCAGCAGCTCTGAATTGGGAAAGCTTGAGCAGTTCTTC.

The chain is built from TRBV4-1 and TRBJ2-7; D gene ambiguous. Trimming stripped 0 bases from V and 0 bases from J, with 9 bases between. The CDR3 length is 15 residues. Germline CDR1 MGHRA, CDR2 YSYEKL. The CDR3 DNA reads TGCGCCAGCAGCCAAGAAGATGGACGCTCCTACGAGCAGTACTTC. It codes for CASSQEDGRSYEQYF.

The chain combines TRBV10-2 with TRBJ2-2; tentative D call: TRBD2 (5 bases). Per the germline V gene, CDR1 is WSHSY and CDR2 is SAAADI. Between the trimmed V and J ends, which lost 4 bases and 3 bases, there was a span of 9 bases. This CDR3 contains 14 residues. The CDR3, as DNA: TGCGCCAGCAGTGCCCTAGCATACACCGGGGAGCTGTTTTTT. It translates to CASSALAYTGELFF.

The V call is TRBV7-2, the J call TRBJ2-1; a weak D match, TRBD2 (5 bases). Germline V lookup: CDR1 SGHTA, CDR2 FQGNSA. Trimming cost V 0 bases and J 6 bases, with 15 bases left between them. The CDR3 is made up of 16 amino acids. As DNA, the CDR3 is TGTGCCAGCAGCTTAGCGCGACTAAAATTATTCAATGAGCAGTTCTTC. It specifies CASSLARLKLFNEQFF.

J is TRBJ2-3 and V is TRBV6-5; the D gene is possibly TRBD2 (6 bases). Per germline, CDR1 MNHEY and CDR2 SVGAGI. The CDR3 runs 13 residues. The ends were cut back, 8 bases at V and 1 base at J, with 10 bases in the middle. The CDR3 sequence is CASSASGTDTQYF. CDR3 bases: TGTGCCAGCTCCGCTAGCGGCACAGATACGCAGTATTTT.

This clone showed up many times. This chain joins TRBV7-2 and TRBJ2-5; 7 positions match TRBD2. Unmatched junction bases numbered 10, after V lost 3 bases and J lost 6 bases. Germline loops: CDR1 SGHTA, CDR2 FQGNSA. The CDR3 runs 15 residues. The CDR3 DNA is TGTGCCAGCAGCTTCACTCGGGGGGTAGGGAAGACCCAGTACTTC. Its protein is CASSFTRGVGKTQYF.

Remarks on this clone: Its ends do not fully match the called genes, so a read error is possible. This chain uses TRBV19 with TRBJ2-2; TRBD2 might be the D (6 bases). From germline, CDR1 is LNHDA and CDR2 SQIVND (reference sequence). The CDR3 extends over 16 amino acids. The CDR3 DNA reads TGTGCCAGTAGCATAGTCCCCGGAGGGCCCACCGGGGAGCTGTTTTTT. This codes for CASSIVPGGPTGELFF.

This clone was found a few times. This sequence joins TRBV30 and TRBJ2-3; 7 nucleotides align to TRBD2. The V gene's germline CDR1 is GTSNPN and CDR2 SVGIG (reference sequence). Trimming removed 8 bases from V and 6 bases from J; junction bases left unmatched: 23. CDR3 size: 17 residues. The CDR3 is CAEWNSALERDRDTQYF. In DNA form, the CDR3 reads TGTGCCGAATGGAATTCAGCCCTAGAGCGGGATCGGGATACGCAGTATTTT. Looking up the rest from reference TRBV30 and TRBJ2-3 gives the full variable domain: SQTIHQWPATLVQPVGSPLSLECTVEGTSNPNLYWYRQAAGRGLQLLFYSVGIGQISSEVPQNLSASRPQDRQFILSSKKLLLSDSGFYLCAEWNSALERDRDTQYFGPGTRLTVL.

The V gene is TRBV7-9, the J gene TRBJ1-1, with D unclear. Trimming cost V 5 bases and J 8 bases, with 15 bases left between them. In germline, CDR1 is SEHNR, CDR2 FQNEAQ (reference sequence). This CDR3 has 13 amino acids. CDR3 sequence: CASSLLRYGEAFF. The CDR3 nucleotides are TGTGCCAGCAGCCTTTTGCGTTACGGCGAAGCTTTCTTT.

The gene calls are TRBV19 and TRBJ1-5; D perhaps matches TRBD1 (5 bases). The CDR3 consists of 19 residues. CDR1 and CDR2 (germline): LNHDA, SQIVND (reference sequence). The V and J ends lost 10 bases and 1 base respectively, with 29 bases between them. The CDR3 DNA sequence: TGTGCCACAGTGGTCGGGCGGGCAGGGAATTTGTGGAGCAATCAGCCCCAGCATTTT. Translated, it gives CATVVGRAGNLWSNQPQHF.

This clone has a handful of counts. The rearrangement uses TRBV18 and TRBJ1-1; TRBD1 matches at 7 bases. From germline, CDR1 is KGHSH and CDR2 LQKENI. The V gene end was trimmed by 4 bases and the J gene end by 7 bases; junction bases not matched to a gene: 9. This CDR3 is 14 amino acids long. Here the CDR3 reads CASSLRQGPDEAFF. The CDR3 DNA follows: TGTGCCAGCTCACTGCGACAGGGTCCGGATGAAGCTTTCTTT.

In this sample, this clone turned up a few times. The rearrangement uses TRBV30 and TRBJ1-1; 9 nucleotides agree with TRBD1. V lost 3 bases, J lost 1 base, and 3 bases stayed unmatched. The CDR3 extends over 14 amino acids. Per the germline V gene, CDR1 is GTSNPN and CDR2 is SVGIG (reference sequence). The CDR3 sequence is CAWSMDRGNTEAFF. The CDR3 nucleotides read TGTGCCTGGAGCATGGACAGGGGGAACACTGAAGCTTTCTTT.

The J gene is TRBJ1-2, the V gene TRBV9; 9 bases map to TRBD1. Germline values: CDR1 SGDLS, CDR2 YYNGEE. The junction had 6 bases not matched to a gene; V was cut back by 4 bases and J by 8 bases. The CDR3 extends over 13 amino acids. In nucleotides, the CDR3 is TGTGCCAGCAGCCTAACAGGGGGCCGAGGCTACACCTTC. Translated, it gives CASSLTGGRGYTF.

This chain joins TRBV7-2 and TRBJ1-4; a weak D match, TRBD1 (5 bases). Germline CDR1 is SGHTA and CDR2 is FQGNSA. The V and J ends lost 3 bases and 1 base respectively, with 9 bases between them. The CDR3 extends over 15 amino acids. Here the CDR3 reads CASSFQGRTNEKLFF. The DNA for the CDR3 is TGTGCCAGCAGCTTTCAGGGTCGAACTAATGAAAAACTGTTTTTT.

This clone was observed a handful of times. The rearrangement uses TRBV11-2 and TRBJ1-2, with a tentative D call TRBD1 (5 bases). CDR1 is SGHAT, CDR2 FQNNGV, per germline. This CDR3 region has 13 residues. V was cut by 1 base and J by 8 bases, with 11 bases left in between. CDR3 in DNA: TGTGCCAGCAGCTTAGGTCAGGGTAGGGGCTACACCTTC. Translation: CASSLGQGRGYTF. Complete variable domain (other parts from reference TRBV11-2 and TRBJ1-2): EAGVAQSPRYKIIEKRQSVAFWCNPISGHATLYWYQQILGQGPKLLIQFQNNGVVDDSQLPKDRFSAERLKGVDSTLKIQPAKLEDSAVYLCASSLGQGRGYTFGSGTRLTVV.

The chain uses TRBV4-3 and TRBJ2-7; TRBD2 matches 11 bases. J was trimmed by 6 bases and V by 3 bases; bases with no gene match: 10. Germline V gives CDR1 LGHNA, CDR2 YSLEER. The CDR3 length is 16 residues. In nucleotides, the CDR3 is TGCGCCAGCAGCCAGTTAGCGGGAGGGGGGATCGGCGAGCAGTACTTC. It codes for CASSQLAGGGIGEQYF.

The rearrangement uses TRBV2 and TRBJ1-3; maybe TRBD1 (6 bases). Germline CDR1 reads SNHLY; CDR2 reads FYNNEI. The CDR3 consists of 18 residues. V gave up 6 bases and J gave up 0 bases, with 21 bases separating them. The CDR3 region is CASRGNRKGERSGNTIYF. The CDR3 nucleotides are TGTGCCAGCAGGGGTAACAGGAAGGGGGAGCGCTCTGGAAACACCATATATTTT.

Written as DNA, the CDR3 is TGTGCCAGCCTTAGAGAGCCGGGGAATTCACCCCTCCACTTT. Its protein product is CASLREPGNSPLHF. The rearrangement joins TRBV2 to TRBJ1-6; D is ambiguous. This CDR3 contains 14 residues. V lost 8 bases and J 7 bases, leaving 15 bases between the germline ends. The germline CDR1 and CDR2 sequences are SNHLY and FYNNEI.

CDR3 DNA: TGTGCCAGCAGTGTTGGCGGGTACCACGAGCAGTACTTC. Protein: CASSVGGYHEQYF. The genes are TRBV2 and TRBJ2-7, with D possibly being TRBD2 (5 bases). V shed 4 bases and J shed 5 bases, with 12 bases lying between them. The CDR3 loop spans 13 amino acids. Germline CDR1 and CDR2: SNHLY and FYNNEI.

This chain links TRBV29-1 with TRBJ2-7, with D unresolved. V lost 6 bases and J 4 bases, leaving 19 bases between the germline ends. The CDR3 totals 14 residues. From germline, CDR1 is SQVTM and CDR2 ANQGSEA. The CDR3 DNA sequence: TGCAGCGTCAACTCAGAGGCTTCCTCTTACGAGCAGTACTTC. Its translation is CSVNSEASSYEQYF.

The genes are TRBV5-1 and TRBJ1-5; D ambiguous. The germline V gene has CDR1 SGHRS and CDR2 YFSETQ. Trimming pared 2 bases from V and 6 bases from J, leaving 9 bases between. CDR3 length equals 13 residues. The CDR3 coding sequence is TGCGCCAGCAGCTTTGGGGAAGGTCAGCCCCAGCATTTT. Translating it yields CASSFGEGQPQHF.

The CDR3 sequence: CASSYRGFSGNTIYF. The CDR3 nucleotides read TGTGCCAGCAGTTACAGGGGCTTCTCTGGAAACACCATATATTTT. The V gene is TRBV6-5, the J gene TRBJ1-3, with D maybe TRBD1 (5 bases). There are 15 residues in the CDR3. Trimming cost V 2 bases and J 0 bases, with 8 bases left between them. From germline, CDR1 is MNHEY and CDR2 SVGAGI.